This T cell receptor (beta chain) derives from a study of T-cell reconstitution after alpha-beta-depleted transplantation in children. Findings of the study overall: Counts and diversity of T cells one year after transplant came mostly from newly produced T cells. Expanded graft clones, several hundred of them, were reportedly the source of alpha-beta T cells about two months after transplant.

This CDR3 is 14 amino acids long. Trimming removed 0 bases at V and 11 bases at J, with 14 bases between. At least ten counts were recorded for this clonotype. Its antigen is unknown. Library preparation (for TCRbeta) was performed with unique molecular identifiers. TCRdb re-called the PCR reads through MiXCR, storing one row per CDR3 protein. The table has around 52,000 distinct CDR3 sequences, about 5% seen once. This clonotype was obtained from a female patient aged 2 to 10 who had a stem cell transplant for aplastic anemia, so the T cells may come from the graft donor. This sequence joins TRBV12-3 or TRBV12-4 and TRBJ1-5; tentative D call: TRBD1 (6 bases). The sequences come from PBMCs, mostly from graft donor cells, collected 60 days after TCRalphabeta/CD19-depleted stem cell transplant. The CDR3 DNA follows: TGTGCCAGCAGTTTAGCAGGGGGGCCTGATTCCCAGCATTTT. This sequence encodes CASSLAGGPDSQHF.